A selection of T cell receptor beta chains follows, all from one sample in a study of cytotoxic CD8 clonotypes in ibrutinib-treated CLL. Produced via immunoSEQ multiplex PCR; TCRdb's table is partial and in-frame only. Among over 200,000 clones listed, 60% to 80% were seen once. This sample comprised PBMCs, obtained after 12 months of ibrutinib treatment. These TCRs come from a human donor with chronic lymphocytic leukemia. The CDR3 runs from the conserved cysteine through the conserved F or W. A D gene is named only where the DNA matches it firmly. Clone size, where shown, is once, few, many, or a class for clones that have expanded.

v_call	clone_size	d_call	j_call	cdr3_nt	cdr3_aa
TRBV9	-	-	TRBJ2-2	TGTGCCAGCAGCGTAGAGGCTCTCAACACCGGGGAGCTGTTTTTT	CASSVEALNTGELFF
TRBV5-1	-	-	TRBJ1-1	TGCGCCAGCAGCCCGGCCCAAACAGGGTTGGCTGAAGCTTTCTTT	CASSPAQTGLAEAFF
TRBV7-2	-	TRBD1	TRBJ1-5	TGTGCCAGCAGCTCAGACAGGGGTGCACAGCCCCAGCATTTT	CASSSDRGAQPQHF
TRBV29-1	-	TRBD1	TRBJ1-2	TGCAGCGCCGACAGGGGGCCCGTTGGCTACACCTTC	CSADRGPVGYTF
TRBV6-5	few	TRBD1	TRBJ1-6	TGTGCCAGCAGCCCCCAGGGGGATAAGGATTCACCCCTCCACTTT	CASSPQGDKDSPLHF
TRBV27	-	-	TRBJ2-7	TGTGCCAGCAGGCGGACTATCGGATCCTACGAGCAGTACTTC	CASRRTIGSYEQYF
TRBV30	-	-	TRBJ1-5	TGTGCCTGGAGTGTACCGCGCCCGAGCAATCAGCCCCAGCATTTT	CAWSVPRPSNQPQHF
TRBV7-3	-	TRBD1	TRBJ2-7	TGTGCCAGCAGCGACGACAGGGGGTACGAGCAGTACTTC	CASSDDRGYEQYF
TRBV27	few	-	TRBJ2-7	TGTGCCAGCAGTTTGGACAATTCCGGCTACGAGCAGTACTTC	CASSLDNSGYEQYF
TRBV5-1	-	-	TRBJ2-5	TGCGCCAGCAGCTCGGGACTCCTTCAAGAGACCCAGTACTTC	CASSSGLLQETQYF
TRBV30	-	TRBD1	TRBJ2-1	TGTGCCTGGAGTGTGTTTTTCCAGGGGGCCTATGAGCAGTTCTTC	CAWSVFFQGAYEQFF
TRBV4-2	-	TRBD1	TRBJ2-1	TGTGCCAGCAGCCAGGCTGACAGGGACAATGAGCAGTTCTTC	CASSQADRDNEQFF
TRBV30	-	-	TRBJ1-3	TGTGCCTGGAGGGGACCCGGGACTTATGGAGGAAACACCATATATTTT	CAWRGPGTYGGNTIYF
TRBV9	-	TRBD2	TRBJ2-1	TGTGCCAGCAGCGTAGCACTAGCGGGAGTGGAGCAGTTCTTC	CASSVALAGVEQFF
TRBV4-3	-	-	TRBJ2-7	TGCGCCAGCAGCCAAATAAAAGCAGGGTCGGGGTACGAGCAGTACTTC	CASSQIKAGSGYEQYF
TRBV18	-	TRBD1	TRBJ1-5	TGTGCCAGCTCTCGGGACAGTCAGGAAGGGCCCCAGCATTTT	CASSRDSQEGPQHF
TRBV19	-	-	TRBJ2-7	TGTGCCAGTAGCCCCTCTACCTACGGGAGTGGCGAGCAGTACTTC	CASSPSTYGSGEQYF
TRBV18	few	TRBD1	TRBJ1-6	TGTGCCAGCTCACCTACAGGGGGCATGTCACCCCTCCACTTT	CASSPTGGMSPLHF
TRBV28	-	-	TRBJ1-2	TGTGCCAGCACCCTTGGGGTTCTCTTAACTTTC	CASTLGVLLTF
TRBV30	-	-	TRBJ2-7	TGTGCCTGGAGTGTACCTCAGGTAACGGGCGAGCAGTACTTC	CAWSVPQVTGEQYF
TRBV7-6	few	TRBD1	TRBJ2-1	TGTGCCAGCAGCTTAGGAGCCCAGGGGGCACTTGAGCAGTTCTTC	CASSLGAQGALEQFF
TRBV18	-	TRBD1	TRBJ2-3	TGTGCCAGCTCAACACAGGGGGCGCGTGGGACAGATACGCAGTATTTT	CASSTQGARGTDTQYF
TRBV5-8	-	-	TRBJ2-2	TGTGCCAGCAGCAGACAGGTCACCGGGGAGCTGTTTTTT	CASSRQVTGELFF
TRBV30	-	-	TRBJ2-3	TGTGCCTGGAGTGCGCCGCCTGGCGCAGATACGCAGTATTTT	CAWSAPPGADTQYF
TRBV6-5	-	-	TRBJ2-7	TGTGCCAGCAGTTATCTAGGGGAGAGCGACGAGCAGTACTTC	CASSYLGESDEQYF
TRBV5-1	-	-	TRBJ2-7	TGCGCCAGCAGCTTCGGTAGGTCACTCTCCTACGAGCAGTACTTC	CASSFGRSLSYEQYF
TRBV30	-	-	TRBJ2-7	TGTGCCTGGAGACGGGACGGCCCCTACGAGCAGTACTTC	CAWRRDGPYEQYF
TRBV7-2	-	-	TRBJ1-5	TGTGCCAGCAGCCCTACAGGGTGGAATAGCAATCAGCCCCAGCATTTT	CASSPTGWNSNQPQHF
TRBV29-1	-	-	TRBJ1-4	TGCAGCGTTGGAAGCCATCGGACGGAGGCAACTAATGAAAAACTGTTTTTT	CSVGSHRTEATNEKLFF
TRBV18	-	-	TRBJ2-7	TGTGCCAGCTCATCCTGGGTCAGTACCTACGAGCAGTACTTC	CASSSWVSTYEQYF
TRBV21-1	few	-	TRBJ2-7	TGTGCCAGCGGCCCCCGGGCCGAGCAGTACTTC	CASGPRAEQYF
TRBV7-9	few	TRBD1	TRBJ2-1	TGTGCCAGCAGCCCCAAGGACAGGGTCAATGAGCAGTTCTTC	CASSPKDRVNEQFF
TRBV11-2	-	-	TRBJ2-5	TGTGCCAGCAGCCCCGTTAGGTCTGTAAAGACCCAGTACTTC	CASSPVRSVKTQYF
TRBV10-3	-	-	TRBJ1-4	TGTGCCATCAGTGTAGCAACTAATGAAAAACTGTTTTTT	CAISVATNEKLFF
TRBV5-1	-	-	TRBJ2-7	TGCGCCAGCAGCTTAACAGGGAAACTCGAGCAGTACTTC	CASSLTGKLEQYF
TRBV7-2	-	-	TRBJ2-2	TGTGCCAGCAGCCCCGGGACCCTGGGGGGGGAGCTGTTTTTT	CASSPGTLGGELFF
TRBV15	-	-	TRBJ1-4	TGTGCCACCAGCAGAGGACTGAACAATGAAAAACTGTTTTTT	CATSRGLNNEKLFF
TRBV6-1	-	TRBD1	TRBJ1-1	TGTGCCAGCAGGGGGGGACAGAGAATGAACACTGAAGCTTTCTTT	CASRGGQRMNTEAFF
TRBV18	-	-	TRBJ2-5	TGTGCCAGCTCACCTCCGCGTCCTCAAGAGACCCAGTACTTC	CASSPPRPQETQYF
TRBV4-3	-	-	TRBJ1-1	TGCGCCAGCAGAGAGGGGAGGGAGGGGAACACTGAAGCTTTCTTT	CASREGREGNTEAFF
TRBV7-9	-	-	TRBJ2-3	TGTGCCAGCAGCTTAGGGACCCCTTCGGATACGCAGTATTTT	CASSLGTPSDTQYF
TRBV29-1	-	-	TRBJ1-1	TGCAGCGCCCGCGCTCCAGGGACGAACACTGAAGCTTTCTTT	CSARAPGTNTEAFF
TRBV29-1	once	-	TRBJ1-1	TGCAGCGTTGGGTTAGGGGGAGGGAACACTGAAGCTTTCTTT	CSVGLGGGNTEAFF
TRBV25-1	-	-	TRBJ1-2	TGTGCCAGCAGTTGGGCTGGCGGCTACACCTTC	CASSWAGGYTF
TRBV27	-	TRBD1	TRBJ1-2	TGTGCCAGCAGGCCCCTCCCCGGGACAGAAGGAAGTGGCTACACCTTC	CASRPLPGTEGSGYTF